A single TCR beta chain is shown here with its context. The entry originates in a study of blood T cell repertoires in COVID-19. TCRdb's copy holds only in-frame clones and misses some; the assay was immunoSEQ multiplex PCR. The sample contains 60,000 or so clones, less than 90% of which appear only once. Sequenced: peripheral blood. The TCR was taken from an elderly woman with acute or convalescent COVID-19.

CDR3 residues: CASSLTPTGSYGYTF. CDR3 DNA sequence: TGTGCCAGCAGTTTAACCCCGACAGGGAGCTATGGCTACACCTTC. J is TRBJ1-2 and V is TRBV27, with 7 bases identical to TRBD1. J was trimmed by 4 bases and V by 2 bases; bases with no gene match: 7. CDR1 is MNHEY and CDR2 is SMNVEV in the germline V gene (reference sequence). This CDR3 has 15 amino acids.